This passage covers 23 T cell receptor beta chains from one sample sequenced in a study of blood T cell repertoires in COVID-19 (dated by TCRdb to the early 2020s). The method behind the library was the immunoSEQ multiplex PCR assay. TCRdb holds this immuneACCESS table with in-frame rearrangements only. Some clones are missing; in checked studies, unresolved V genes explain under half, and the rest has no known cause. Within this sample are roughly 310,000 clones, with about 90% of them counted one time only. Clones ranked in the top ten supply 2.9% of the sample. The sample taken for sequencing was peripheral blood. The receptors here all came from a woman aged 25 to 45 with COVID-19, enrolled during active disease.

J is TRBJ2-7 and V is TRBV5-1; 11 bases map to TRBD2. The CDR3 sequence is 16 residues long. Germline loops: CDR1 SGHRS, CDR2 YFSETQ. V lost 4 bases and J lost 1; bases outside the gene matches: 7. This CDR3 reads CASSLILAGGSYEQYF. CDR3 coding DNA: TGCGCCAGCAGCCTCATCCTAGCGGGGGGTTCCTACGAGCAGTACTTC.

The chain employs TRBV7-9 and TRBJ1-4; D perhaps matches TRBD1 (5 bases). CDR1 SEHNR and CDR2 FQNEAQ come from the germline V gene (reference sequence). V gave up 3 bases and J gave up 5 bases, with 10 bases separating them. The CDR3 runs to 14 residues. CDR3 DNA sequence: TGTGCCAGCAGCTTGGGGACTGAGAATGAAAAACTGTTTTTT. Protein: CASSLGTENEKLFF. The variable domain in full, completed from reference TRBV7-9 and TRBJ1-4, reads DTGVSQNPRHKITKRGQNVTFRCDPISEHNRLYWYRQTLGQGPEFLTYFQNEAQLEKSRLLSDRFSAERPKGSFSTLEIQRTEQGDSAMYLCASSLGTENEKLFFGSGTQLSVL.

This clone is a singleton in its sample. This chain's CDR3 is CASSIGTVNTEAFF. The CDR3, as DNA: TGTGCCAGCAGCATTGGGACAGTGAACACTGAAGCTTTCTTT. The chain combines TRBV5-5 with TRBJ1-1, with 7 bases aligning to TRBD1. The length of the CDR3 is 14 residues. Germline assignment: CDR1 SGHKS and CDR2 YYEKEE (reference sequence). Trimming cost V 4 bases and J 0 bases; bases outside gene matches: 3.

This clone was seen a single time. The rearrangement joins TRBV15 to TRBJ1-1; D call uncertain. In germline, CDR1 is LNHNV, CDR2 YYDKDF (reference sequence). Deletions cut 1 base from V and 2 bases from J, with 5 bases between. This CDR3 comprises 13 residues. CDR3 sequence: CATSRGPNTEAFF. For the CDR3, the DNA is TGTGCCACCAGCAGAGGGCCCAACACTGAAGCTTTCTTT.

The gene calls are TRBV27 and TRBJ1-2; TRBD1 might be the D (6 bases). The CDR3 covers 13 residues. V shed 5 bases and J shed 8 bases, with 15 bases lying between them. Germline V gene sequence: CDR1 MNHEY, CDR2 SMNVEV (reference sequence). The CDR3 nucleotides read TGTGCCAGCAGTCCACCACAGGGTCGAGGCTACACCTTC. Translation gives CASSPPQGRGYTF.

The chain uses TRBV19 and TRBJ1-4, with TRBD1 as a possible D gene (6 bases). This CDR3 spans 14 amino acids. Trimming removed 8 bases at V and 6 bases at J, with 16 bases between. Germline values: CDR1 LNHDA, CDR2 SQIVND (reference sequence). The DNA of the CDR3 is TGTGCCAGTGTTGGCGGGGGCGTTGATGAAAAACTGTTTTTT. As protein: CASVGGGVDEKLFF.

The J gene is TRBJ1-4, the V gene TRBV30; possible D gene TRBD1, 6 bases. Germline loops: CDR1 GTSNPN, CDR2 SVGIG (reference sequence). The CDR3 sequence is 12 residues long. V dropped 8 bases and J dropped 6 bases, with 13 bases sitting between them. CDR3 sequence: CARRKGDEKLFF. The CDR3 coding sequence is TGTGCCAGACGGAAGGGGGATGAAAAACTGTTTTTT. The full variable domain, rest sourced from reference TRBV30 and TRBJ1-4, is SQTIHQWPATLVQPVGSPLSLECTVEGTSNPNLYWYRQAAGRGLQLLFYSVGIGQISSEVPQNLSASRPQDRQFILSSKKLLLSDSGFYLCARRKGDEKLFFGSGTQLSVL.

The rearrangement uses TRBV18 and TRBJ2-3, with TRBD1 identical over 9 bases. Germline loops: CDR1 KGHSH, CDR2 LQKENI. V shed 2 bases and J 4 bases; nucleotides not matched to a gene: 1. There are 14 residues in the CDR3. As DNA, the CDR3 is TGTGCCAGCTCACCAGACAGGGGGGCAGATACGCAGTATTTT. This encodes CASSPDRGADTQYF.

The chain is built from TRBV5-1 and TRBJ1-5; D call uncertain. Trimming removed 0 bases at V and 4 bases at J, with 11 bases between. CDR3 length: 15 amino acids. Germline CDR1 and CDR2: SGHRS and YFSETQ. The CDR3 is CASSLDGLGNQPQHF. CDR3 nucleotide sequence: TGCGCCAGCAGCTTGGACGGTCTTGGTAATCAGCCCCAGCATTTT.

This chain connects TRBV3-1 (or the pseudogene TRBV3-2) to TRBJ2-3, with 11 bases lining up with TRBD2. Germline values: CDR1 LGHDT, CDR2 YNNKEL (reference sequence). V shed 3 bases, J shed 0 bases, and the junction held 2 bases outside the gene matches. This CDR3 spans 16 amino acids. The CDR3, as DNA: TGTGCCAGCAGCCAGGGACTAGCGGTTAGCACAGATACGCAGTATTTT. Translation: CASSQGLAVSTDTQYF.

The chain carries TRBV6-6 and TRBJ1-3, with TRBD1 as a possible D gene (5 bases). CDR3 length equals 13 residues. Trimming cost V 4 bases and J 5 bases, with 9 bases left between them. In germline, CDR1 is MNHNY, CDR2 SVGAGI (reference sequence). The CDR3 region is CASSWGGRNTIYF. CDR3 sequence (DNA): TGTGCCAGCAGTTGGGGGGGTAGAAACACCATATATTTT.

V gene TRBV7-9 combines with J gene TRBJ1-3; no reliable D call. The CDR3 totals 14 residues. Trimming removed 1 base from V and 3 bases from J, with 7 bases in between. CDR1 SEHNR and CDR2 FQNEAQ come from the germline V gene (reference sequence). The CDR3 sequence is CASSLGSDGNTIYF. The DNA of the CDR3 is TGTGCCAGCAGCTTAGGCAGCGATGGAAACACCATATATTTT.

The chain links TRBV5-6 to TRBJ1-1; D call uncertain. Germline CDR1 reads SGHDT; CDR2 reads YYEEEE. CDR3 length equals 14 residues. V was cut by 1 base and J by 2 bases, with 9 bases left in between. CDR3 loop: CASSLLTTNTEAFF. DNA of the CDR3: TGTGCCAGCAGCTTGTTAACAACAAACACTGAAGCTTTCTTT.

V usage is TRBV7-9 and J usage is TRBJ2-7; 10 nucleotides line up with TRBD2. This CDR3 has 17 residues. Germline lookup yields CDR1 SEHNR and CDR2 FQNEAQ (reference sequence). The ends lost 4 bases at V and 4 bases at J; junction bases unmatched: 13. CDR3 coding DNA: TGTGCCAGCAGCTCCCTCAGCGGGAGGGCCCATTATTACGAGCAGTACTTC. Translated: CASSSLSGRAHYYEQYF. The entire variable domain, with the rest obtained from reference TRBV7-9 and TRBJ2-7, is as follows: DTGVSQNPRHKITKRGQNVTFRCDPISEHNRLYWYRQTLGQGPEFLTYFQNEAQLEKSRLLSDRFSAERPKGSFSTLEIQRTEQGDSAMYLCASSSLSGRAHYYEQYFGPGTRLTVT.

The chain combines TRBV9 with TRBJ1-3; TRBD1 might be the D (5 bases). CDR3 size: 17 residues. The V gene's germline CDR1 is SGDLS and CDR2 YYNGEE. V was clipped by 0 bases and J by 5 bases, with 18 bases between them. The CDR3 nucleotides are TGTGCCAGCAGCGTAGCTATGGGTGAGGCAGGGAGAAACACCATATATTTT. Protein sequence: CASSVAMGEAGRNTIYF.

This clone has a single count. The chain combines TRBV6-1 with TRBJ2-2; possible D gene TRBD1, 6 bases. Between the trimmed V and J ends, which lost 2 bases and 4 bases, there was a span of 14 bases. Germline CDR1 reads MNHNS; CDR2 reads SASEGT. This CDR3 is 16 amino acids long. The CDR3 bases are TGTGCCAGCAGTGAACAGGGGTTCAGGGTCACCGGGGAGCTGTTTTTT. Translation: CASSEQGFRVTGELFF.

The CDR3 protein is CASSLEGRGGTEAFF. The CDR3 bases are TGTGCCAGCAGCTTAGAGGGGAGGGGAGGCACTGAAGCTTTCTTT. V is TRBV7-9 and J is TRBJ1-1, with a possible D match to TRBD1 (5 bases). The V end lost 1 base, the J end lost 4 bases, and 13 bases lay between the germline ends. This CDR3 spans 15 amino acids. Germline-derived CDR1 and CDR2 are SEHNR and FQNEAQ (reference sequence).

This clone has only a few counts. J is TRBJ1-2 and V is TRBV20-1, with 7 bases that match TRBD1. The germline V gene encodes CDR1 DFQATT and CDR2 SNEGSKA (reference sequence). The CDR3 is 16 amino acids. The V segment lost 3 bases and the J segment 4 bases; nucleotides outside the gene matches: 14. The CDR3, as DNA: TGCAGTGCTAGTGACTCGGGACAGTCCCACGTCTATGGCTACACCTTC. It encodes CSASDSGQSHVYGYTF.

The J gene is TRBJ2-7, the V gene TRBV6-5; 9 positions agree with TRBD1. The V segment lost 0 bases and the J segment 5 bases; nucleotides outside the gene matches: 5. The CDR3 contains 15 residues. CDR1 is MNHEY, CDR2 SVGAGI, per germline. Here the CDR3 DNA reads TGTGCCAGCAGTTACTCGACAGGGGGTGTCCACGAGCAGTACTTC. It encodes CASSYSTGGVHEQYF.

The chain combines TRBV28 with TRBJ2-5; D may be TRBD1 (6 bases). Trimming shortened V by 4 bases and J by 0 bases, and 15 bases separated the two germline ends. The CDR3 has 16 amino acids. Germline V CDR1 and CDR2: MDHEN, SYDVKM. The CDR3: CASSSSIGQHQETQYF. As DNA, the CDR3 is TGTGCCAGCAGTTCATCTATCGGACAGCACCAAGAGACCCAGTACTTC.

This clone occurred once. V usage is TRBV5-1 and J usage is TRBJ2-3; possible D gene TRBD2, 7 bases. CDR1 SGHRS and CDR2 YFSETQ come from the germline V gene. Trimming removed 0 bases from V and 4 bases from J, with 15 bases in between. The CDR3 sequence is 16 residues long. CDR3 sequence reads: CASSLEGGRRADTQYF. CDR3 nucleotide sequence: TGCGCCAGCAGCTTGGAGGGGGGGCGTAGAGCAGATACGCAGTATTTT.

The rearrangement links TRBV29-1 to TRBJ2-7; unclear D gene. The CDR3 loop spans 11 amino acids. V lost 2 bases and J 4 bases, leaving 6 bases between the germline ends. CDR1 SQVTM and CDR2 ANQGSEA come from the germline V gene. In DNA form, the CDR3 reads TGCAGCGTTGAAATGAGTTACGAGCAGTACTTC. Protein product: CSVEMSYEQYF.

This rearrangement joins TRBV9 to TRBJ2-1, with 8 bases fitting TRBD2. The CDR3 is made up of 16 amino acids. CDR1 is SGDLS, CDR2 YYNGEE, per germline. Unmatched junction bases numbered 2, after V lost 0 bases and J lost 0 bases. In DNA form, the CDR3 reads TGTGCCAGCAGCGTAGCGGGACTAGACTCCTACAATGAGCAGTTCTTC. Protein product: CASSVAGLDSYNEQFF.